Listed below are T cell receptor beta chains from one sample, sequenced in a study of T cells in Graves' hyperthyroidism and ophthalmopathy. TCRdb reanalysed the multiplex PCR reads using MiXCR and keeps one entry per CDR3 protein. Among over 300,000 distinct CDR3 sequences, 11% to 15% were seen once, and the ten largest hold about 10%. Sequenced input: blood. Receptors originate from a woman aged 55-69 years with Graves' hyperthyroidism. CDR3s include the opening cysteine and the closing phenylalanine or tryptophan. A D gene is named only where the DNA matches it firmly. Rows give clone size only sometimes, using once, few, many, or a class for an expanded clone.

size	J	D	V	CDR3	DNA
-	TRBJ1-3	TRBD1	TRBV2	CASQDRGVRGNTIYF	TGTGCCAGCCAGGACAGGGGGGTCAGAGGAAACACCATATATTTT
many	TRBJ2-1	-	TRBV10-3	CAISEILGGTYNEQFF	TGTGCCATCAGTGAGATACTAGGGGGAACCTACAATGAGCAGTTCTTC
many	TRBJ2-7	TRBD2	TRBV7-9	CASSRGLAGELYF	TGTGCCAGCAGCCGGGGACTAGCGGGAGAGCTGTACTTC
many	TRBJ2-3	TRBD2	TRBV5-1	CASSRTSGSMADTQYF	TGCGCCAGCAGCAGGACTAGCGGGAGTATGGCAGATACGCAGTATTTT
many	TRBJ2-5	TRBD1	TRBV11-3	CAIGTGGEETQYF	TGTGCCATCGGGACAGGGGGAGAAGAGACCCAGTACTTC
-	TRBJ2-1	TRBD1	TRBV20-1	CSAENGQGPYNEQFF	TGCAGTGCAGAGAACGGACAGGGACCCTACAATGAGCAGTTCTTC
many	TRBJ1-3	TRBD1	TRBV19	CASSPRTGSGNTIYF	TGTGCCAGCAGTCCCCGGACAGGGTCTGGAAACACCATATATTTT
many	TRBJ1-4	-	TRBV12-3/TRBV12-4	CASSYLGNEKLFF	TGTGCCAGCAGTTATCTGGGAAATGAAAAACTGTTTTTT
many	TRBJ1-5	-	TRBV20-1	CSARDHGGGNQPQHF	TGCAGTGCTAGAGATCATGGAGGGGGCAATCAGCCCCAGCATTTT
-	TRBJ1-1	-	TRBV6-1	CASSEIRGEAFF	TGTGCCAGCAGTGAAATCCGGGGGGAAGCTTTCTTT
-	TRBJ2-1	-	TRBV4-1	CASSQDYAIGNEQFF	TGCGCCAGCAGCCAAGACTACGCAATAGGCAATGAGCAGTTCTTC
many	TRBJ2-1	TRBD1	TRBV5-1	CASSFQGANEQFF	TGCGCCAGCAGCTTTCAGGGGGCAAATGAGCAGTTCTTC
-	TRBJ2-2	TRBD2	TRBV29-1	CSVRRVAGVGTGELFF	TGCAGCGTTAGGCGGGTGGCGGGAGTAGGAACCGGGGAGCTGTTTTTT
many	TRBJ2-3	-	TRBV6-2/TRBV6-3	CASSYAGNTDTQYF	TGTGCCAGCAGTTACGCGGGAAACACAGATACGCAGTATTTT
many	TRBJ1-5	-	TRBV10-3	CAITSDPDQPQHF	TGTGCCATCACATCCGATCCCGATCAGCCCCAGCATTTT
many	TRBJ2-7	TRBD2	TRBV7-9	CASSLGLAGGPTYEQYF	TGTGCCAGCAGCTTGGGACTAGCGGGAGGGCCGACCTACGAGCAGTACTTC
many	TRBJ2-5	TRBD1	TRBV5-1	CASSLYRGQQETQYF	TGCGCCAGCAGCTTGTACAGGGGACAGCAAGAGACCCAGTACTTC
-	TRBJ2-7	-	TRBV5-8	CASSMGHGPYEQYF	TGTGCCAGCAGCATGGGACACGGACCCTACGAGCAGTACTTC
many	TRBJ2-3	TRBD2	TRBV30	CATRRLSGRATQYF	TGTGCCACCCGACGTTTGAGCGGGAGGGCTACGCAGTATTTT
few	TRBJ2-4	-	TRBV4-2	CASSQVGGGGDIQYF	TGTGCCAGCAGCCAAGTGGGAGGGGGCGGGGACATTCAGTACTTC
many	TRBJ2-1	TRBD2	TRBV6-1	CASTGLAGAQGEQFF	TGTGCCAGCACTGGATTAGCGGGAGCCCAGGGTGAGCAGTTCTTC
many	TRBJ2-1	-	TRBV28	CASSDGTYNEQFF	TGTGCCAGCAGTGACGGGACCTACAATGAGCAGTTCTTC
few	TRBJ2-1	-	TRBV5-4	CASRPGGGSGRNEQFF	TGTGCCAGCAGGCCCGGAGGGGGTAGCGGACGGAATGAGCAGTTCTTC
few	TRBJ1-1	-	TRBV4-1	CASSHTNRDTEAFF	TGCGCCAGCAGCCATACCAACAGGGACACTGAAGCTTTCTTT
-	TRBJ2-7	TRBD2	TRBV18	CASSTLPGGSSYEQYF	TGTGCCAGCTCCACCCTGCCGGGCGGGAGCTCCTACGAGCAGTACTTC
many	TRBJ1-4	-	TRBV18	CASSPPSQANEKLFF	TGTGCCAGCTCACCACCGAGTCAAGCGAATGAAAAACTGTTTTTT
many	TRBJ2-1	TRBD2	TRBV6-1	CAIPRRGTSGRNEQFF	TGTGCCATCCCAAGGAGGGGGACTAGCGGGAGGAATGAGCAGTTCTTC
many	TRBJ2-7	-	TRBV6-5	CASSYSGFEQYF	TGTGCCAGCAGTTACTCGGGGTTCGAGCAGTACTTC
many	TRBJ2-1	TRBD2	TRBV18	CASSPLQREGGEQFF	TGTGCCAGCTCACCTCTTCAGCGGGAGGGCGGCGAGCAGTTCTTC
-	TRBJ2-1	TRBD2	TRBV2	CASSGPGLAGHPAPEEQFF	TGTGCCAGCAGTGGCCCGGGACTAGCGGGCCATCCCGCACCGGAGGAGCAGTTCTTC
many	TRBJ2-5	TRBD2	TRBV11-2	CASSWTSGGETQYF	TGTGCCAGCAGCTGGACTAGCGGGGGAGAGACCCAGTACTTC
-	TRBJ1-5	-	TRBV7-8	CASSFYTGQPQHF	TGTGCCAGCAGCTTCTATACGGGTCAGCCCCAGCATTTT
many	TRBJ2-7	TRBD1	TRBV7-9	CASSGRDSYSYEQYF	TGTGCCAGCAGCGGTCGGGACAGTTATTCCTACGAGCAGTACTTC
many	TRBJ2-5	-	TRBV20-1	CSASRVEETQYF	TGCAGTGCTAGTAGAGTTGAAGAGACCCAGTACTTC
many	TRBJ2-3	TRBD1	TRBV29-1	CSVETGALTDTQYF	TGCAGCGTTGAAACAGGGGCTCTCACAGATACGCAGTATTTT
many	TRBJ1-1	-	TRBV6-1	CASSLLQDGNTEAFF	TGTGCCAGCAGTTTACTTCAGGACGGAAACACTGAAGCTTTCTTT
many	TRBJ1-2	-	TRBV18	CASSPGAGGNYGYTF	TGTGCCAGCTCACCGGGGGCAGGAGGGAACTATGGCTACACCTTC
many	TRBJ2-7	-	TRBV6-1	CASRRQVNEQYF	TGTGCCAGCAGGCGACAGGTCAACGAGCAGTACTTC
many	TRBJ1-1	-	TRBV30	CAWSVRGDVAFF	TGTGCCTGGAGTGTACGAGGGGACGTAGCTTTCTTT
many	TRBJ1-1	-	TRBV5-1	CASSLGAEAFF	TGCGCCAGCAGCTTGGGAGCGGAAGCTTTCTTT
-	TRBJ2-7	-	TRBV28	CASSLTGPGYEQYF	TGTGCCAGCAGTTTGACAGGCCCAGGCTACGAGCAGTACTTC
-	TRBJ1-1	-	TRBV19	CASSIGTVDTEAFF	TGTGCCAGTAGTATAGGAACGGTGGACACTGAAGCTTTCTTT
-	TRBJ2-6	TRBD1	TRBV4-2	CASSQGEGTGGASGANVLTF	TGTGCCAGCAGCCAAGGAGAAGGGACAGGGGGCGCATCTGGGGCCAACGTCCTGACTTTC
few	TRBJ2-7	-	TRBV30	CAWSVDTWGEQYF	TGTGCCTGGAGTGTGGATACGTGGGGAGAGCAGTACTTC
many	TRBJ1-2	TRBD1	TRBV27	CASSAGQGVHGYTF	TGTGCCAGCAGTGCGGGACAGGGAGTCCATGGCTACACCTTC
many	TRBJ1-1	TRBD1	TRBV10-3	CAIRERQGAEAFF	TGTGCCATCAGAGAGAGACAGGGGGCTGAAGCTTTCTTT
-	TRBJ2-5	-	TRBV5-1	CASSLKGPQETQYF	TGTGCCAGCAGCTTAAAGGGCCCCCAAGAGACCCAGTACTTC
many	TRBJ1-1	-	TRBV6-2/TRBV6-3	CASSYSSVNTEAFF	TGTGCCAGCAGTTACTCTTCAGTGAACACTGAAGCTTTCTTT
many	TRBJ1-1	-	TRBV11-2	CASRPVAGSTEAFF	TGTGCCAGCAGGCCCGTTGCAGGGAGCACTGAAGCTTTCTTT
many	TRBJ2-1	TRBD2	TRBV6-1	CASSFDGQLLAGRGGNEQFF	TGTGCCAGCAGTTTCGACGGCCAACTGTTAGCGGGAAGAGGGGGAAATGAGCAGTTCTTC
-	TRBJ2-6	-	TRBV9	CASSVDRGSFSGANVLTF	TGTGCCAGCAGCGTAGATAGGGGCTCCTTCTCTGGGGCCAACGTCCTGACTTTC
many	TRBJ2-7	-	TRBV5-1	CASSFSPNYEQYF	TGCGCCAGCAGCTTCTCACCGAACTACGAGCAGTACTTC
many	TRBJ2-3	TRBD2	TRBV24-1	CATSVAGITDTQYF	TGTGCCACCAGTGTAGCGGGAATAACAGATACGCAGTATTTT